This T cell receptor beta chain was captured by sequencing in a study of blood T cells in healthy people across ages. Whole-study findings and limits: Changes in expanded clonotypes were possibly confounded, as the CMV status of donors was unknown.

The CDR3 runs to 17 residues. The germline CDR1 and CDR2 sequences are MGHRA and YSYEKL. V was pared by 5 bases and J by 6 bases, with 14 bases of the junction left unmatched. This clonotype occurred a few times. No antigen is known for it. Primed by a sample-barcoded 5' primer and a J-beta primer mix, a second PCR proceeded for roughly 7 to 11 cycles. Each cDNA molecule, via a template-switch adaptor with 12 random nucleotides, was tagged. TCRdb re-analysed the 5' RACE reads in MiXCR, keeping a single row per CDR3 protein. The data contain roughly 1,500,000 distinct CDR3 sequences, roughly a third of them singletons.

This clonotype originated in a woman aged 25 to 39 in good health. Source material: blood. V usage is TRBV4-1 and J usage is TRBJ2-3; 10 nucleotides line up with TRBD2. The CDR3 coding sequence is TGCGCCAGCAGCTTCAGACCGAGCGGGGGGGCGGGGGATACGCAGTATTTT. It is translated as CASSFRPSGGAGDTQYF.